Following are 13 T cell receptor beta chains from one sample sequenced in a study of blood T cell repertoires in COVID-19. Measured with immunoSEQ multiplex PCR; TCRdb has only the in-frame clones, and not every one. The sample lists about 300,000 clones; roughly 89% were seen once. Sequencing was carried out using PBMCs or T cells enriched from blood (not recorded which). These receptors all come from a man aged 55-75 years who had recovered from COVID-19.

The rearrangement links TRBV2 to TRBJ2-2, with TRBD1 identical over 8 bases. This CDR3 comprises 14 residues. After removal of 6 bases from V and 8 bases from J, the junction contained 8 bases not matched to a gene. CDR1 and CDR2 (germline): SNHLY, FYNNEI. CDR3 residues: CASRGQESAGELFF. The CDR3 DNA reads as TGTGCCAGCAGGGGACAGGAATCCGCTGGGGAGCTGTTTTTT.

About this clone itself: The junction does not match germline at one end; this may be a read error. The J gene is TRBJ1-2, the V gene TRBV24-1; D might be TRBD1 (6 bases). This CDR3 has 12 residues. The germline V gene has CDR1 KGHDR and CDR2 SFDVKD. The CDR3 region has the DNA TGTGCCACCAGTGATCTAACAGGGAGAGAGGCCTTC. It translates to CATSDLTGREAF.

The chain recombines TRBV7-9 with TRBJ2-7, with unresolved D. The ends were cut back, 1 base at V and 1 base at J, with 8 bases in the middle. The CDR3 runs to 14 residues. CDR1 and CDR2 (germline): SEHNR, FQNEAQ (reference sequence). The CDR3 loop is CASSLGQASYEQYF. The CDR3 region has the DNA TGTGCCAGCAGCTTAGGTCAGGCATCCTACGAGCAGTACTTC.

This clone was seen a handful of times. This chain joins TRBV11-2 and TRBJ2-7; weak D call: TRBD1 (6 bases). The germline gives CDR1 SGHAT, CDR2 FQNNGV. Trimming stripped 1 base from V and 1 base from J, with 8 bases between. CDR3 length: 14 residues. The CDR3 here is CASSLAGQSYEQYF. For the CDR3, the DNA is TGTGCCAGCAGCTTAGCTGGACAGTCCTACGAGCAGTACTTC.

This clone was counted between two and nine times. J is TRBJ2-7 and V is TRBV7-3; the match to TRBD1 covers 10 bases. The germline V gene encodes CDR1 SGHTA and CDR2 FQGTGA. The CDR3 contains 15 residues. Germline trimming cut 2 bases from V and 2 bases from J; bases unmatched to any gene: 3. The CDR3 is CASSLYGQGAYEQYF. DNA of the CDR3: TGTGCCAGCAGCTTATATGGACAGGGGGCCTACGAGCAGTACTTC.

The chain uses TRBV19 and TRBJ2-1, with TRBD2 matching 7 bases. Trimming took 7 bases from V and 4 from J; bases not matched to a gene: 7. Germline V gene data show CDR1 as LNHDA and CDR2 as SQIVND (reference sequence). The CDR3 length is 14 residues. CDR3 residues: CASTPGLTYNEQFF. CDR3 DNA: TGTGCCAGTACCCCGGGACTAACTTACAATGAGCAGTTCTTC.

This rearrangement joins TRBV3-1 (or the pseudogene TRBV3-2) to TRBJ2-2, with TRBD2 matching over 9 bases. With V trimmed by 1 base and J by 6 bases, 9 bases remained unmatched. The CDR3 extends over 17 amino acids. Germline values: CDR1 LGHDT, CDR2 YNNKEL (reference sequence). The CDR3 DNA follows: TGTGCCAGCAGCCAAGTTTATAGCGGGAGTTTACCCGGGGAGCTGTTTTTT. This encodes CASSQVYSGSLPGELFF.

The V call is TRBV28, the J call TRBJ2-3; 7 nucleotides match TRBD2. V shed 4 bases and J 2 bases; nucleotides not matched to a gene: 12. The CDR3 consists of 17 residues. Germline CDR1 reads MDHEN; CDR2 reads SYDVKM. CDR3 in DNA: TGTGCCAGCAGTTCCGTTCAGGAAGCGGGGAACACAGATACGCAGTATTTT. This encodes CASSSVQEAGNTDTQYF.

This chain links TRBV3-1 (or the pseudogene TRBV3-2) with TRBJ2-3; D might be TRBD2 (5 bases). Trimming removed 3 bases from V and 2 bases from J, with 15 bases in between. Germline V gene sequence: CDR1 LGHDT, CDR2 YNNKEL (reference sequence). This CDR3 comprises 16 residues. The CDR3 region is CASSQLGGPSTDTQYF. Here the CDR3 DNA reads TGTGCCAGCAGCCAGTTAGGCGGGCCATCCACAGATACGCAGTATTTT.

The genes are TRBV7-2 and TRBJ1-1; D may be TRBD1 (6 bases). This CDR3 has 16 amino acids. The V gene's germline CDR1 is SGHTA and CDR2 FQGNSA. The V end lost 2 bases, the J end lost 4 bases, and 17 bases lay between the germline ends. CDR3 sequence: CASSLMGAKSFTEAFF. The CDR3 DNA reads as TGTGCCAGCAGCTTAATGGGGGCTAAGTCGTTCACTGAAGCTTTCTTT.

This clone was seen a handful of times. The chain is built from TRBV29-1 and TRBJ1-1; D is unclear. Trimming shortened V by 6 bases and J by 11 bases, and 19 bases separated the two germline ends. This CDR3 is 12 amino acids long. Germline V gives CDR1 SQVTM, CDR2 ANQGSEA. The CDR3 reads CSVSDSIGRAFF. The CDR3 DNA reads TGCAGCGTCAGCGACTCGATAGGTAGGGCTTTCTTT. Full variable domain (missing parts from reference TRBV29-1 and TRBJ1-1): SAVISQKPSRDICQRGTSLTIQCQVDSQVTMMFWYRQQPGQSLTLIATANQGSEATYESGFVIDKFPISRPNLTFSTLTVSNMSPEDSSIYLCSVSDSIGRAFFGQGTRLTVV.

CDR3 sequence reads: CASSLRDRVNYGYTF. The DNA for the CDR3 is TGTGCCAGCAGTTTGAGGGACAGGGTTAACTATGGCTACACCTTC. The chain couples TRBV28 to TRBJ1-2; TRBD1 matches 9 bases. With 3 bases clipped from V and 1 base from J, the junction kept 3 bases outside the gene matches. CDR1 and CDR2 (germline): MDHEN, SYDVKM. The CDR3 is 15 amino acids.

The table lists this clone with a count of one. The chain carries TRBV19 and TRBJ2-3; TRBD2 might be the D (5 bases). This CDR3 region has 12 residues. V shed 7 bases and J shed 5 bases, with 10 bases lying between them. The V gene's germline CDR1 is LNHDA and CDR2 SQIVND (reference sequence). This CDR3 is CASISRGDTQYF. In DNA form, the CDR3 reads TGTGCCAGTATTAGTCGGGGAGATACGCAGTATTTT.